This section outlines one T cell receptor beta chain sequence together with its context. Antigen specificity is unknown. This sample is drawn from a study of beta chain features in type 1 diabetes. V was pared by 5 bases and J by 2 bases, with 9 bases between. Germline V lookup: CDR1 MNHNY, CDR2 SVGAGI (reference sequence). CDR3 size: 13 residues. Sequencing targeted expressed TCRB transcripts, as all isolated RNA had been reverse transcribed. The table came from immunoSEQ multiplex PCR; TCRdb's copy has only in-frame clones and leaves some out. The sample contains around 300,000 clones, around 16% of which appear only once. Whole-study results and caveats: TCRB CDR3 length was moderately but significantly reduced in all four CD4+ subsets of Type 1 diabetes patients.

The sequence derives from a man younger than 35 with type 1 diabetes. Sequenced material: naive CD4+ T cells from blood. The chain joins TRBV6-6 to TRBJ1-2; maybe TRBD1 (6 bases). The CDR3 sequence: CASSQQGNYGYTF. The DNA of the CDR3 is TGTGCCAGCAGTCAACAGGGAAACTATGGCTACACCTTC.